Reported below is one TCR beta chain. The antigen remains undetermined. This sample is drawn from a study of T cells after posttransplantation cyclophosphamide. A marrow graft followed busulfan-fludarabine conditioning, with cyclophosphamide on days +3 and +4. Libraries were prepared by immunoSEQ multiplex PCR; TCRdb keeps only in-frame clonotypes and omits some of them. Of under 7,500 clones in the sample, over 75% were seen once. Points from the study as a whole: Blood and skin or GI T cell repertoires showed limited TRB overlap.

With 6 bases clipped from V and 4 bases from J, the junction kept 5 bases outside the gene matches. The CDR3 has 13 amino acids. Germline CDR1 SNHLY, CDR2 FYNNEI. The clonotype comes from a male patient aged 50 to 59 who received an allogeneic stem cell transplant from a related donor and was CMV-positive. Some T cells may be graft donor cells. The starting material was CD4+ T cells sorted from blood, obtained around 350 days after allogeneic stem cell transplant with posttransplant cyclophosphamide. This sequence joins TRBV2 and TRBJ2-7; 8 positions match TRBD1. The CDR3 loop reads CASSGDRGYEQYF. The DNA of the CDR3 is TGTGCCAGCAGCGGAGACAGGGGATACGAGCAGTACTTC.